The clone carrying this T cell receptor (beta chain) was seen more than once but under ten times. These data belong to a study of T cell repertoires in cytomegalovirus infection. Looking at the study overall: Public TCR beta signatures were indicative of both CMV infection and a matching HLA type.

TCRdb re-derived calls from the reads in MiXCR, one entry per CDR3 protein. The sample includes 200,000 to 300,000 distinct CDR3 sequences, around an eighth seen only once; the top ten take approximately 1.6%. Sequencing was carried out using PBMCs. The receptor's source is a human donor in good health (CMV status not recorded). Some clones in this sample may be carry-over from other donors' samples.

Here the CDR3 reads CASSRAGGIAKNIQYF. DNA for the CDR3: TGTGCCAGCAGTCGAGCGGGAGGGATAGCCAAAAACATTCAGTACTTC. This chain uses TRBV28 with TRBJ2-4, with 10 bases aligning to TRBD2. J was trimmed by 0 bases and V by 5 bases; bases with no gene match: 4. This CDR3 region has 16 residues. The germline gives CDR1 MDHEN, CDR2 SYDVKM.